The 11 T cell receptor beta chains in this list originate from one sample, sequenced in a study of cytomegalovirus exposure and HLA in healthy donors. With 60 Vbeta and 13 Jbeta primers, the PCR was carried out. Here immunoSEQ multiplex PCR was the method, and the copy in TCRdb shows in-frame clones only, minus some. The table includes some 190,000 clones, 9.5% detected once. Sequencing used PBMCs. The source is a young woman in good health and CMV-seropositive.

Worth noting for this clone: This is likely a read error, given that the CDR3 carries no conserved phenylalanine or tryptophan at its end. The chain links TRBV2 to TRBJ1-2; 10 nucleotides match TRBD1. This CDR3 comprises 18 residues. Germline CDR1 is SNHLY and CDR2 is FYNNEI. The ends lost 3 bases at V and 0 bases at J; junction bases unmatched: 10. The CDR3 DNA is TGTGCCAGCAGTGACATGGGGACAGGGGCCTACCCTAACTATGGCTACACCCTC. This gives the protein CASSDMGTGAYPNYGYTL.

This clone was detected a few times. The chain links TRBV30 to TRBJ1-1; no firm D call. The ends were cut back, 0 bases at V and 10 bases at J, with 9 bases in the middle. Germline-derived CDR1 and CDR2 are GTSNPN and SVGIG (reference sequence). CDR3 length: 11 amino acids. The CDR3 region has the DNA TGTGCCTGGAGTGTAGCCCGGGGAGCTTTCTTT. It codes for CAWSVARGAFF.

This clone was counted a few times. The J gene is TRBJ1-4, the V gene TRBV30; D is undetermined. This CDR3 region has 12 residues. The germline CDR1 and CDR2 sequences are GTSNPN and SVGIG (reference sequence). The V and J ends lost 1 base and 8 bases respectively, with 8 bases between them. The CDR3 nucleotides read TGTGCCTGGAGTGGCATCGGGGAAAAACTGTTTTTT. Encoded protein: CAWSGIGEKLFF.

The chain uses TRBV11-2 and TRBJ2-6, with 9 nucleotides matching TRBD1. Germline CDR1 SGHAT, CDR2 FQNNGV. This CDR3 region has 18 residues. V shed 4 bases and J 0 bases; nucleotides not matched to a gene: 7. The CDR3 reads CASSSLGQGFSGANVLTF. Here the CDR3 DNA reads TGTGCCAGCAGCTCACTGGGACAGGGATTCTCTGGGGCCAACGTCCTGACTTTC.

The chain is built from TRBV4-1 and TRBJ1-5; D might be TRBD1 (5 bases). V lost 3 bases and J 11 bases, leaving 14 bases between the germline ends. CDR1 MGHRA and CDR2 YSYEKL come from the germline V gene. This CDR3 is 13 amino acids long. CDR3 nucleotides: TGCGCCAGCAGCCAGGACTGGGGAGGGGCCCAGCATTTT. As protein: CASSQDWGGAQHF.

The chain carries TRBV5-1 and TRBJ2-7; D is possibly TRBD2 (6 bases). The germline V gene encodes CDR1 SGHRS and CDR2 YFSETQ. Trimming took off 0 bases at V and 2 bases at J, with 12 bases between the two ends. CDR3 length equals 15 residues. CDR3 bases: TGCGCCAGCAGCTTGGCGGCAGGGACTGCCTACGAGCAGTACTTC. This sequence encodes CASSLAAGTAYEQYF.

The CDR3 nucleotides read TGTGCCAGCAGCAAAGCCCAGGGCTCTGGGGCCAACGTCCTGACTTTC. Its translation is CASSKAQGSGANVLTF. This chain connects TRBV21-1 to TRBJ2-6; the table names TRBD1, a call not compared with the DNA. TRBV21-1 is described as a pseudogene. CDR3 length equals 16 residues.

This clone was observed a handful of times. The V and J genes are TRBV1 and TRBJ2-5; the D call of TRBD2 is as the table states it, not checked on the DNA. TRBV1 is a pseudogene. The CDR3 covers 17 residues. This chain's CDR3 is CTSSPRVAGGKEETQYF. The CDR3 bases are TGCACCAGCAGCCCTCGGGTAGCGGGAGGGAAAGAAGAGACCCAGTACTTC.

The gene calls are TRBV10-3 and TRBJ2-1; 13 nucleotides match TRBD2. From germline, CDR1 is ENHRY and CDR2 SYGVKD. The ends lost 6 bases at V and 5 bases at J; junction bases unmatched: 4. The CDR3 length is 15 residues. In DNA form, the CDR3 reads TGTGCCATCAGCAGCGGACTAGCGGGAGACAATGAGCAGTTCTTC. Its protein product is CAISSGLAGDNEQFF.

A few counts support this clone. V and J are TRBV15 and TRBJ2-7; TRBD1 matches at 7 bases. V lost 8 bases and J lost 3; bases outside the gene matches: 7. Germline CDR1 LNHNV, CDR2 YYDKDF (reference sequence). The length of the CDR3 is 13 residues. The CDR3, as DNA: TGTGCCACCGGTAAAGGGGGCGGCTACGAGCAGTACTTC. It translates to CATGKGGGYEQYF.

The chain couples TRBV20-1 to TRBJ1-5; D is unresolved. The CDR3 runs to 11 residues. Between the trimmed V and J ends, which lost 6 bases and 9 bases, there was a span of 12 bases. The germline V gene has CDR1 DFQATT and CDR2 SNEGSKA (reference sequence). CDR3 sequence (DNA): TGCAGTGCAGAAGGTGCAGGGCCCCAGCATTTT. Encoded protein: CSAEGAGPQHF.